A single sample is the source of the 7 T cell receptor beta chains below, sequenced in a study of beta chain features in type 1 diabetes. Expressed TCRB transcripts were sequenced because the isolated RNA had all been reverse transcribed beforehand. Method: immunoSEQ multiplex PCR; TCRdb's copy keeps in-frame clones and lacks some. This sample has hundreds of thousands of clones, with 30% found just once. The sample was naive CD4+ T cells from blood. These receptors all come from a young man in good health.

The chain couples TRBV4-1 to TRBJ2-3, with 7 bases fitting TRBD2. Germline trimming cut 1 base from V and 4 bases from J; bases unmatched to any gene: 5. Germline V CDR1 and CDR2: MGHRA, YSYEKL. The CDR3 is 15 amino acids. CDR3 region: CASSQVGTTSDTQYF. CDR3 nucleotides: TGCGCCAGCAGCCAAGTCGGGACTACCTCAGATACGCAGTATTTT.

This clone was picked up a small number of times. V is TRBV7-8 and J is TRBJ2-3; D is perhaps TRBD1 (6 bases). Germline V gene lookup returns CDR1 SGHVS and CDR2 FQNEAQ. This CDR3 region has 14 residues. V gave up 5 bases and J gave up 2 bases, with 11 bases separating them. CDR3 bases: TGTGCCAGCAGCCCTACAGGGAACACAGATACGCAGTATTTT. As protein: CASSPTGNTDTQYF.

The chain recombines TRBV7-2 with TRBJ2-1; D gene uncertain. Germline CDR1 is SGHTA and CDR2 is FQGNSA. The CDR3 is 15 amino acids. Trimming removed 2 bases at V and 4 bases at J, with 12 bases between. The CDR3 loop is CASSLQTGLYNEQFF. CDR3 DNA sequence: TGTGCCAGCAGCTTACAGACTGGGCTTTACAATGAGCAGTTCTTC.

A few counts support this clone. The chain carries TRBV6-6 and TRBJ2-5, with D possibly being TRBD1 (5 bases). Trimming left V 0 bases short and J 5 bases short, with 10 bases between. Per the germline V gene, CDR1 is MNHNY and CDR2 is SVGAGI (reference sequence). The CDR3 contains 14 residues. The CDR3 spells CASSYSIAGETQYF. CDR3 DNA: TGTGCCAGCAGTTACTCGATCGCAGGGGAGACCCAGTACTTC.

There are a few counts of this clone. V gene TRBV15 combines with J gene TRBJ2-5; 9 bases match TRBD2. Per the germline V gene, CDR1 is LNHNV and CDR2 is YYDKDF (reference sequence). The junction had 7 bases not matched to a gene; V was cut back by 3 bases and J by 2 bases. The CDR3 is made up of 16 amino acids. The CDR3 DNA reads TGTGCCACCAGCAGGATGACTAGCGGAAGGCAAGAGACCCAGTACTTC. Its protein product is CATSRMTSGRQETQYF.

This clone was recorded a few times. The chain uses TRBV5-6 and TRBJ2-7, with D uncertain. Germline-derived CDR1 and CDR2 are SGHDT and YYEEEE. V lost 3 bases and J 5 bases, leaving 9 bases between the germline ends. The CDR3 has 12 residues. CDR3 coding DNA: TGTGCCAGCAGCTACATTGGCGACGAGCAGTACTTC. Amino acid sequence: CASSYIGDEQYF.

This chain links TRBV5-1 with TRBJ2-4, with 9 positions matching TRBD2. The germline CDR1 and CDR2 sequences are SGHRS and YFSETQ. The CDR3 totals 15 residues. With 5 bases clipped from V and 7 bases from J, the junction kept 10 bases outside the gene matches. The CDR3 reads CASRPEGTSKNIQYF. The CDR3 DNA is TGCGCCAGCAGGCCGGAGGGGACTAGCAAGAACATTCAGTACTTC.